The present entry profiles one TCR beta chain with its context. The data were obtained in a study of T-cell reconstitution after alpha-beta-depleted transplantation in children. Germline V gene sequence: CDR1 MNHEY, CDR2 SVGEGT. Trimming removed 6 bases at V and 3 bases at J, with 15 bases between. CDR3 length: 14 residues. Unique molecular identifiers were used in preparing the TCRbeta library. Each CDR3 protein is one row after TCRdb ran MiXCR on the PCR reads. The table records 800,000 to 1,000,000 distinct CDR3 sequences, about 30% of them present only once. This receptor was taken from a boy in the first two years of life who had a stem cell transplant for SCID, so the T cells may come from the graft donor. The starting material was PBMCs, mostly from graft donor cells, obtained 360 days after TCRalphabeta/CD19-depleted stem cell transplant. This chain uses TRBV6-2 or TRBV6-3 with TRBJ2-7; tentatively, D is TRBD2 (6 bases). This CDR3 reads CASSQRDLFYEQYF. The CDR3 nucleotides read TGTGCCAGCAGCCAACGGGACTTATTCTACGAGCAGTACTTC.